This T cell receptor (beta chain) is drawn from a study of blood T cell repertoires in COVID-19. In the study overall: Some COVID-19 samples were acute and others convalescent; all came from the United States, Italy and Spain. T cells, B-cell-depleted T cells, or PBMCs supplied cDNA or gDNA.

In the original processing: Counts of nucleated cells, estimated from reference gene primer amplification, were obtained. Assay used: immunoSEQ multiplex PCR; TCRdb lists only in-frame clones, some missing. Clone size and V and J calls were adopted from that table, with D and trimming inferred from the DNA. The profile shows 150,000 to 200,000 clones, less than 85% of them singletons. The CDR3 totals 17 residues. Germline CDR1 SGHNT, CDR2 YYREEE (reference sequence). The J segment lost 4 bases and the V segment lost 4 bases, leaving 9 bases of the junction unmatched. Sequences were obtained from peripheral blood. The chain couples TRBV5-4 to TRBJ2-7, with 15 positions matching TRBD2. The clonotype was recovered from a human donor with acute or convalescent COVID-19. The donor label of this sample is uncertain. The CDR3 nucleotides are TGTGCCAGCAGCGGGGGACTAGCGGGGGGCGGAAAATACGAGCAGTACTTC. Its protein product is CASSGGLAGGGKYEQYF.